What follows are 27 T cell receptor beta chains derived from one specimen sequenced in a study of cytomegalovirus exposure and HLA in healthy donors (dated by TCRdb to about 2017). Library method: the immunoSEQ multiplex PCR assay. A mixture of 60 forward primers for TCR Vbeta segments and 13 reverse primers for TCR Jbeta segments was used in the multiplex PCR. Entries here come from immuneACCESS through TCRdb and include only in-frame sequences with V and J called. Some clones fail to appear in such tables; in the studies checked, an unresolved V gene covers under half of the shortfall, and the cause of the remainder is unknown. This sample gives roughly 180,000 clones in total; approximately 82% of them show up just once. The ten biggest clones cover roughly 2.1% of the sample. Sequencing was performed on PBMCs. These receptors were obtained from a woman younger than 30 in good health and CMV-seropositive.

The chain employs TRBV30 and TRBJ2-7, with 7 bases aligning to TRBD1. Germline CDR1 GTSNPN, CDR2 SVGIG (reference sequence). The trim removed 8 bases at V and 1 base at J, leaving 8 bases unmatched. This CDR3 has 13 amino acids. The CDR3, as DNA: TGTGCCGCTATGCAGGGGGAATCCTACGAGCAGTACTTC. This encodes CAAMQGESYEQYF.

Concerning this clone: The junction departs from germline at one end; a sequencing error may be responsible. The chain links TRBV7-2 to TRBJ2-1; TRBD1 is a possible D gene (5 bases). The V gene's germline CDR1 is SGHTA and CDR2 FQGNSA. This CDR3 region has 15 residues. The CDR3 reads CASSLMSGMGNERFF. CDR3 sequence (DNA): TGTGCCAGCAGCTTAATGTCAGGGATGGGCAATGAGCGGTTCTTC.

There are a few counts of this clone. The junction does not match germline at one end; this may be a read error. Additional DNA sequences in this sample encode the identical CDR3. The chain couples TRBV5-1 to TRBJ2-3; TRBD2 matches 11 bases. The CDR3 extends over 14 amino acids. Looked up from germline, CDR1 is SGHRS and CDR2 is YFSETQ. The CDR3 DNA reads TGCGCCAGCTTTAAAACTAGCGGGGGAGATACACAGTATTTT. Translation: CASFKTSGGDTQYF.

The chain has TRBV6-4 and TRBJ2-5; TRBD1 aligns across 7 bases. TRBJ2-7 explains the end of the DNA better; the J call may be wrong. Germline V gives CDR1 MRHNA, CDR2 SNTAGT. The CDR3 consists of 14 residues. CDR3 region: CARALTGTVYEQYF. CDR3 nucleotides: TGTGCCAGGGCACTAACCGGGACAGTTTACGAGCAGTACTTC.

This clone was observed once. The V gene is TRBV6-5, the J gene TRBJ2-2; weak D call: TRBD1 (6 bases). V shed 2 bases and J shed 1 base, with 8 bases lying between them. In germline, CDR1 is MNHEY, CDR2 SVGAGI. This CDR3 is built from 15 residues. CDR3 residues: CASSYRTENTGELFF. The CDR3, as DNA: TGTGCCAGCAGTTACAGGACAGAGAACACCGGGGAGCTGTTTTTT.

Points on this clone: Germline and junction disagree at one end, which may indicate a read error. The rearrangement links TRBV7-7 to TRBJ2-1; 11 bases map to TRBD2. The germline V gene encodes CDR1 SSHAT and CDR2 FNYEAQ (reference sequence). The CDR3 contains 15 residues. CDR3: CASSLAGGPYNEQFF. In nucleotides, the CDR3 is TGTGCTAGCAGCTTAGCGGGGGGGCCTTACAATGAGCAGTTCTTC.

CDR3 DNA: TGCAGCGTCATGACAGGGGTTTATGGCTACACCTTC. It translates to CSVMTGVYGYTF. This sequence joins TRBV29-1 and TRBJ1-2; 8 bases map to TRBD1. Germline CDR1 reads SQVTM; CDR2 reads ANQGSEA. J lost 5 bases, V lost 6 bases, and 5 bases had no gene match. The CDR3 is 12 residues long.

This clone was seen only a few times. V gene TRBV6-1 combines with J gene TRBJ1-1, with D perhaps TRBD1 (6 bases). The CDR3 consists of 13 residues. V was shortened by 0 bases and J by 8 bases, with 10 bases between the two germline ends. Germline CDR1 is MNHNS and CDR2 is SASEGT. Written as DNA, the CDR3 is TGTGCCAGCAGTGAAGCGGGGGGGCGGGAAGCTTTCTTT. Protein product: CASSEAGGREAFF.

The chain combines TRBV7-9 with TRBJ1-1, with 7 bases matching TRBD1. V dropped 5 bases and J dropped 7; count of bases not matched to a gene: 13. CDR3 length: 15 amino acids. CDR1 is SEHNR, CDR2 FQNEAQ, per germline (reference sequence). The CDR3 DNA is TGTGCCAGCAGCCCGGAAGGGGGCGCGAGTCGTGAAGCTTTCTTT. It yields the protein CASSPEGGASREAFF.

The CDR3 is CASRQGPNTEAFF. The CDR3 region has the DNA TGTGCCAGCAGACAGGGACCGAACACTGAAGCTTTCTTT. The chain has TRBV5-4 and TRBJ1-1; maybe TRBD1 (6 bases). V shed 5 bases and J shed 1 base, with 9 bases lying between them. Germline CDR1 and CDR2: SGHNT and YYREEE (reference sequence). The length of the CDR3 is 13 residues.

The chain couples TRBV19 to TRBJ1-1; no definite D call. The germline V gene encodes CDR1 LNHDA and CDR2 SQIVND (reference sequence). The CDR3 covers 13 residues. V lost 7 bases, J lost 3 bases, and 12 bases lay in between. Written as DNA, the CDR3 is TGTGCCAGTATGGCCCCTGGTGACACTGAAGCTTTCTTT. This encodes CASMAPGDTEAFF.

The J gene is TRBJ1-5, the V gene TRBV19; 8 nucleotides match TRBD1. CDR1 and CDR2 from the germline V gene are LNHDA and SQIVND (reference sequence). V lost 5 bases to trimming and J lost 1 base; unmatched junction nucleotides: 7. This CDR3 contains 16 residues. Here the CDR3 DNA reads TGTGCCAGTAGTTTCAGGGGGCGCGGGAGCAATCAGCCCCAGCATTTT. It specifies CASSFRGRGSNQPQHF.

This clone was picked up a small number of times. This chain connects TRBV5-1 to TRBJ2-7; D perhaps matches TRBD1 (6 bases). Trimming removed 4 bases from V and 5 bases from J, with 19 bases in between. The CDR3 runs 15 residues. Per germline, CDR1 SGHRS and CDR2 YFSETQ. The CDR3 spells CASSEGDVRGDEQYF. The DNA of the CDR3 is TGCGCCAGCAGCGAGGGGGATGTCAGGGGCGACGAGCAGTACTTC. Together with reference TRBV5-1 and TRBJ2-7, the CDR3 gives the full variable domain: KAGVTQTPRYLIKTRGQQVTLSCSPISGHRSVSWYQQTPGQGLQFLFEYFSETQRNKGNFPGRFSGRQFSNSRSEMNVSTLELGDSALYLCASSEGDVRGDEQYFGPGTRLTVT.

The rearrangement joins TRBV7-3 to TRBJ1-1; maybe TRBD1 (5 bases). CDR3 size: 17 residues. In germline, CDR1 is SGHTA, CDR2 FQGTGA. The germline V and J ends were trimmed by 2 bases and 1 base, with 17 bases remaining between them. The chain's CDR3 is CASSLRSVQGTNTEAFF. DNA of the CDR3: TGTGCCAGCAGCTTACGCTCAGTCCAGGGAACGAACACTGAAGCTTTCTTT.

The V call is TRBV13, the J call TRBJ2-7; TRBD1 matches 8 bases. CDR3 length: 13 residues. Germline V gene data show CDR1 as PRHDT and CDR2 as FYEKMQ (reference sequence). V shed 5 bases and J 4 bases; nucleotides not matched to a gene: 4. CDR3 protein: CASSRQGIYEQYV. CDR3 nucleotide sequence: TGTGCCAGCAGCCGACAGGGGATATACGAGCAGTACGTC.

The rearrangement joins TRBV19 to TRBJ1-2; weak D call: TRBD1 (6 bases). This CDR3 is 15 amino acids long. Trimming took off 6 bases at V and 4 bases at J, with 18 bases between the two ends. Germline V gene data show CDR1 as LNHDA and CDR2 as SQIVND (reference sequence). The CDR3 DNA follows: TGTGCCAGTAGCCCTGGACAGCTTCAAGGCTATGGCTACACCTTC. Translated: CASSPGQLQGYGYTF.

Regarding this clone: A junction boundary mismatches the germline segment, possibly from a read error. CDR3 loop: CSSSPADNEQFF. The CDR3 DNA is TGTTCCAGCAGCCCCGCGGACAATGAGCAGTTCTTC. V gene TRBV7-9 combines with J gene TRBJ2-1; no clear D. This CDR3 region has 12 residues. CDR1 is SEHNR, CDR2 FQNEAQ, per germline (reference sequence).

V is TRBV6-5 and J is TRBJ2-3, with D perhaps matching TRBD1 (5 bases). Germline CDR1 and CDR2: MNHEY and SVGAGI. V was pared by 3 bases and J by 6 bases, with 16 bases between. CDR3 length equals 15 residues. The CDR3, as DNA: TGTGCCAGCAGTTATATGGGGCGACCTGGGGATACGCAGTATTTT. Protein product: CASSYMGRPGDTQYF.

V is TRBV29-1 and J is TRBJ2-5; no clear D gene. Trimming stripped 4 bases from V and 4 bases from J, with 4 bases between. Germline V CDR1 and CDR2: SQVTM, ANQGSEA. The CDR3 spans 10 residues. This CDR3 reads CSVVRETQYF. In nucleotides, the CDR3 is TGCAGCGTTGTTCGAGAGACCCAGTACTTC. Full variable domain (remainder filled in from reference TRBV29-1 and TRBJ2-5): SAVISQKPSRDICQRGTSLTIQCQVDSQVTMMFWYRQQPGQSLTLIATANQGSEATYESGFVIDKFPISRPNLTFSTLTVSNMSPEDSSIYLCSVVRETQYFGPGTRLLVL.

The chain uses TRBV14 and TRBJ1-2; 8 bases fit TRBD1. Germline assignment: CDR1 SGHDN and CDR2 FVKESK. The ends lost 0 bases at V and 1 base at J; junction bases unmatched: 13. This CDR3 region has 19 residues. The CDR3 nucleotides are TGTGCCAGCAGCCAAGAAGAATTGACGCGACAGGGGTTTAACTATGGCTACACCTTC. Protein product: CASSQEELTRQGFNYGYTF.

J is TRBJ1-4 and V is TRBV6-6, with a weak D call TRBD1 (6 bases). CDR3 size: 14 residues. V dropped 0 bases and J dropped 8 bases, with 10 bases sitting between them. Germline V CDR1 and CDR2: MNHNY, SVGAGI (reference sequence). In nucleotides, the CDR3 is TGTGCCAGCAGTTACTCAGGGGGACGAGAAAAACTGTTTTTT. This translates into CASSYSGGREKLFF.

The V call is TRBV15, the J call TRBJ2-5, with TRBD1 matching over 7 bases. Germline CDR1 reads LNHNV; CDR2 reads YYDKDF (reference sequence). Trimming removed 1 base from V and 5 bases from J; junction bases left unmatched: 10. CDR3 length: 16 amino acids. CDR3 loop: CATSRGETGPRETQYF. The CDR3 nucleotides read TGTGCCACCAGCAGAGGTGAGACAGGGCCGCGGGAGACCCAGTACTTC.

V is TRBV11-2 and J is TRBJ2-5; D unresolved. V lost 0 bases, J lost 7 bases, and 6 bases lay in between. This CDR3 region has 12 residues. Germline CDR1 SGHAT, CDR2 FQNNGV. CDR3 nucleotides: TGTGCCAGCAGCTTAGATGGCGGGACCCAGTACTTC. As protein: CASSLDGGTQYF.

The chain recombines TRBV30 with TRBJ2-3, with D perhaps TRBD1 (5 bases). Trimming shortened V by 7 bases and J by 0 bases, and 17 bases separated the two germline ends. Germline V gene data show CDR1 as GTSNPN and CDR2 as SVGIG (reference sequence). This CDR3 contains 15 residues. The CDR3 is CAFAWGQSSTDTQYF. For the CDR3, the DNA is TGTGCCTTCGCCTGGGGCCAAAGTAGCACAGATACGCAGTATTTT.

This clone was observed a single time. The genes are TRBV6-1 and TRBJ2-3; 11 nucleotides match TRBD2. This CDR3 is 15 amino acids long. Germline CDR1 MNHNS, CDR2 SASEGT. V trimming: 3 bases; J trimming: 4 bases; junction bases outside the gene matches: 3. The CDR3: CASSEQLAGADTQYF. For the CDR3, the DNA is TGTGCCAGCAGTGAGCAACTAGCGGGGGCAGATACGCAGTATTTT.

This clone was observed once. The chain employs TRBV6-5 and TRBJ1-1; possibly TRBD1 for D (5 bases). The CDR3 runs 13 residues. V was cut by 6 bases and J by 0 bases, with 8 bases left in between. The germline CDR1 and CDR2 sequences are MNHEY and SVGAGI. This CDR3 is CASSRQLNTEAFF. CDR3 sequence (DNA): TGTGCCAGCAGCAGACAGTTGAACACTGAAGCTTTCTTT.

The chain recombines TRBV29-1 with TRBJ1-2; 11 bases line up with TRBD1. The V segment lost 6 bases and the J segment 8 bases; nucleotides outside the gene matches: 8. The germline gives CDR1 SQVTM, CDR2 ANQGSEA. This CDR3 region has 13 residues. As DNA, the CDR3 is TGCAGCGTAGTAAGGGGACAGGGGGAAGGCTACACCTTC. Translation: CSVVRGQGEGYTF.